The clone carrying this T cell receptor (beta chain) ranks as medium-sized (0.01 to 0.1%). Its antigen is undetermined. The source of the sample is a study of T cells in localized non-small cell lung cancer. Adjacent lung was taken at least 2 cm from the tumor margin, free of atypia. Regarding the study as a whole: Sequencing was restricted to one tumor region; therefore, heterogeneity remains possible. The study found T cell clonality highest in uninvolved adjacent lung, above tumor.

Profiling relied on immunoSEQ multiplex PCR, and the TCRdb table lists in-frame clones only, not all of them. Among thousands of clones listed, approximately 24% were seen once. Germline V gene data show CDR1 as SGDLS and CDR2 as YYNGEE. The CDR3 loop spans 17 amino acids. Trimming took 3 bases from V and 1 from J, leaving 19 bases between them. This receptor was identified in a male donor aged 60 or over with stage I lung adenocarcinoma. Source: normal lung tissue next to the tumor, taken before any cancer treatment. This rearrangement joins TRBV9 to TRBJ1-1; D uncertain. CDR3 nucleotides: TGTGCCAGCAGCGCGGAGCTATTCTTAGACCGGAACACTGAAGCTTTCTTT. This translates into CASSAELFLDRNTEAFF.